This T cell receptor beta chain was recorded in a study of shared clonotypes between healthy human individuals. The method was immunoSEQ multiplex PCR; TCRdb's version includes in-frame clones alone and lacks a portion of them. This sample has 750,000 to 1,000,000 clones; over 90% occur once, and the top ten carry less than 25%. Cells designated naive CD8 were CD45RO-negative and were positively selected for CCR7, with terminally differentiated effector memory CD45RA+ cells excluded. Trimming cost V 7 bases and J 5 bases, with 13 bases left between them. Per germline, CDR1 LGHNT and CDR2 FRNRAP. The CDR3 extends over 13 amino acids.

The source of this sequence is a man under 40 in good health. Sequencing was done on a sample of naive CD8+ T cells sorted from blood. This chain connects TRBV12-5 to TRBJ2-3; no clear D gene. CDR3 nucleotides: TGTGCTAGTGCCCGGACGACGGTAGATACGCAGTATTTT. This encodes CASARTTVDTQYF.